This passage covers 19 T cell receptor beta chains from one sample sequenced in a study of shared clonotypes between healthy human individuals. The protocol was immunoSEQ multiplex PCR, while the TCRdb copy is restricted to in-frame clones and leaves out a portion. The sample includes around 510,000 clones, 95% to 96% of them seen just once. The sample taken for sequencing was naive CD4+ T cells sorted from blood. Sample subset: CD45RA+ positively selected. All receptors come from a woman in her twenties or thirties in good health.

The chain combines TRBV29-1 with TRBJ2-5; 9 nucleotides align to TRBD2. This CDR3 comprises 14 residues. Per germline, CDR1 SQVTM and CDR2 ANQGSEA. Trimming took 7 bases from V and 2 from J; bases not matched to a gene: 8. CDR3 bases: TGCAGCGCCACGACTAGCGGAGTACAAGAGACCCAGTACTTC. Residues: CSATTSGVQETQYF.

The V gene is TRBV5-1, the J gene TRBJ2-4; D is perhaps TRBD2 (6 bases). Per the germline V gene, CDR1 is SGHRS and CDR2 is YFSETQ. Trimming took off 0 bases at V and 3 bases at J, with 19 bases between the two ends. CDR3 length: 18 amino acids. CDR3: CASSLGMTGEAGKNIQYF. CDR3 bases: TGCGCCAGCAGCTTGGGAATGACGGGGGAAGCGGGCAAAAACATTCAGTACTTC.

The gene calls are TRBV18 and TRBJ2-7, with 10 bases identical to TRBD2. Germline lookup yields CDR1 KGHSH and CDR2 LQKENI. The junction had 6 bases not matched to a gene; V was cut back by 4 bases and J by 6 bases. The CDR3 totals 14 residues. The CDR3 nucleotides read TGTGCCAGCTCACTCCAGCGGGAGGGGCGCGAGCAGTACTTC. Amino acid sequence: CASSLQREGREQYF.

The chain links TRBV7-2 to TRBJ2-3; 7 bases map to TRBD1. The CDR3 is made up of 16 amino acids. The germline gives CDR1 SGHTA, CDR2 FQGNSA. Unmatched junction bases numbered 10, after V lost 4 bases and J lost 3 bases. This CDR3 is CASSSRDRATTDTQYF. The DNA for the CDR3 is TGTGCCAGCAGCTCCCGAGACAGGGCAACGACAGATACGCAGTATTTT. The variable domain in full, with the rest retrieved from reference TRBV7-2 and TRBJ2-3, is GAGVSQSPSNKVTEKGKDVELRCDPISGHTALYWYRQSLGQGLEFLIYFQGNSAPDKSGLPSDRFSAERTGGSVSTLTIQRTQQEDSAVYLCASSSRDRATTDTQYFGPGTRLTVL.

The chain recombines TRBV6-1 with TRBJ2-3; tentative D call: TRBD1 (6 bases). The CDR3 contains 14 residues. V lost 4 bases, J lost 2 bases, and 10 bases lay in between. Germline V gene lookup returns CDR1 MNHNS and CDR2 SASEGT. DNA of the CDR3: TGTGCCAGCAGTGTAACAGGGACCACAGATACGCAGTATTTT. Residues: CASSVTGTTDTQYF.

The chain uses TRBV4-1 and TRBJ2-3; 9 nucleotides match TRBD1. With 4 bases clipped from V and 5 bases from J, the junction kept 13 bases outside the gene matches. The CDR3 totals 17 residues. Germline V gives CDR1 MGHRA, CDR2 YSYEKL. CDR3 region: CASSRPGQGLERDTQYF. In DNA, the CDR3 is TGCGCCAGCAGCCGCCCGGGACAGGGTTTGGAAAGAGATACGCAGTATTTT.

The gene calls are TRBV5-1 and TRBJ2-5; TRBD1 matches 10 bases. CDR1 is SGHRS, CDR2 YFSETQ, per germline. The CDR3 extends over 20 amino acids. The ends lost 4 bases at V and 0 bases at J; junction bases unmatched: 18. The CDR3 loop is CASSPGGGTGDSQYQETQYF. CDR3 nucleotide sequence: TGCGCCAGCAGCCCGGGAGGCGGGACAGGGGACTCTCAGTACCAAGAGACCCAGTACTTC.

The chain is built from TRBV19 and TRBJ2-1; 8 bases fit TRBD2. The trim removed 6 bases at V and 6 bases at J, leaving 7 bases unmatched. CDR3 size: 14 residues. Germline lookup yields CDR1 LNHDA and CDR2 SQIVND (reference sequence). This CDR3 reads CASRPETSVNEQFF. For the CDR3, the DNA is TGTGCCAGTAGGCCCGAGACTAGCGTCAATGAGCAGTTCTTC.

V usage is TRBV27 and J usage is TRBJ2-3; D unclear. This CDR3 region has 11 residues. Trimming cost V 3 bases and J 7 bases, with 5 bases left between them. Germline CDR1 is MNHEY and CDR2 is SMNVEV (reference sequence). For the CDR3, the DNA is TGTGCCAGCAGTTTCCGATATACGCAGTATTTT. Translation: CASSFRYTQYF.

The rearrangement joins TRBV5-8 to TRBJ1-4; possibly TRBD1 for D (5 bases). Germline values: CDR1 SGHTS, CDR2 YDEGEE. This CDR3 has 17 residues. Trimming cost V 0 bases and J 0 bases, with 12 bases left between them. This CDR3 reads CASSLAGTLATNEKLFF. The CDR3 bases are TGTGCCAGCAGCTTGGCCGGGACTCTTGCAACTAATGAAAAACTGTTTTTT. Variable domain in full (rest from reference TRBV5-8 and TRBJ1-4): EAGVTQSPTHLIKTRGQQATLRCSPISGHTSVYWYQQALGLGLQFLLWYDEGEERNRGNFPPRFSGRQFPNYSSELNVNALELEDSALYLCASSLAGTLATNEKLFFGSGTQLSVL.

The DNA of the CDR3 is TGTGCCAGCATCCAGCCGGGGGCCACCTGGAGCACCGGGGAGCTGTTTTTT. Residues: CASIQPGATWSTGELFF. V and J are TRBV7-9 and TRBJ2-2, with D possibly being TRBD1 or TRBD2 (6 bases each). This CDR3 has 17 residues. Looked up from germline, CDR1 is SEHNR and CDR2 is FQNEAQ (reference sequence). V was cut by 7 bases and J by 4 bases, with 22 bases left in between.

The rearrangement joins TRBV6-1 to TRBJ2-5; possible D gene TRBD2, 5 bases. V shed 7 bases and J shed 4 bases, with 13 bases lying between them. Germline V CDR1 and CDR2: MNHNS, SASEGT. The CDR3 totals 13 residues. CDR3 DNA sequence: TGTGCCAGCATTAGACCGGCGGGAGAGACCCAGTACTTC. It translates to CASIRPAGETQYF.

This rearrangement joins TRBV28 to TRBJ2-7; no definite D call. The germline gives CDR1 MDHEN, CDR2 SYDVKM. This CDR3 has 13 amino acids. Trimming took 6 bases from V and 6 from J, leaving 15 bases between them. The CDR3 spells CASSLNVLVEQYF. Here the CDR3 DNA reads TGTGCCAGCAGCTTAAACGTCCTCGTCGAGCAGTACTTC.

This chain connects TRBV28 to TRBJ1-3; no reliable D call. V was trimmed by 3 bases and J by 0 bases, leaving 9 bases between them. Germline V gene lookup returns CDR1 MDHEN and CDR2 SYDVKM. The CDR3 sequence is 15 residues long. CDR3 region: CASSFGGSSGNTIYF. In nucleotides, the CDR3 is TGTGCCAGCAGTTTCGGCGGATCCTCTGGAAACACCATATATTTT.

This CDR3 is CASSTVLSSSTDTQYF. The CDR3 DNA follows: TGTGCCAGTAGTACGGTACTTAGTTCTAGCACAGATACGCAGTATTTT. The rearrangement links TRBV19 to TRBJ2-3; D gene uncertain. Germline-derived CDR1 and CDR2 are LNHDA and SQIVND (reference sequence). CDR3 length: 16 residues. Deletions cut 4 bases from V and 0 bases from J, with 14 bases between.

This chain uses TRBV7-9 with TRBJ2-1; TRBD1 or TRBD2 may be the D gene (6 bases each). This CDR3 is built from 15 residues. Germline loops: CDR1 SEHNR, CDR2 FQNEAQ (reference sequence). V was shortened by 5 bases and J by 3 bases, with 14 bases between the two germline ends. CDR3 protein: CASSQQGLHYNEQFF. In DNA form, the CDR3 reads TGTGCCAGCAGCCAACAGGGACTTCACTACAATGAGCAGTTCTTC.

Here the CDR3 DNA reads TGTGCCAGCTCACCAACAGGCCTGAACACTGAAGCTTTCTTT. Amino acids: CASSPTGLNTEAFF. The chain is built from TRBV18 and TRBJ1-1; D possibly corresponds to TRBD1 (5 bases). This CDR3 has 14 amino acids. With 2 bases removed from V and 0 bases from J, the gap between germline ends came to 7 bases. Germline values: CDR1 KGHSH, CDR2 LQKENI.

The J gene is TRBJ2-7, the V gene TRBV28, with TRBD2 matching 7 bases. The trim removed 3 bases at V and 0 bases at J, leaving 5 bases unmatched. This CDR3 region has 15 residues. The germline V gene has CDR1 MDHEN and CDR2 SYDVKM. CDR3 sequence: CASSLRGLLSYEQYF. DNA of the CDR3: TGTGCCAGCAGTTTGAGGGGACTACTCTCCTACGAGCAGTACTTC.

The rearrangement uses TRBV30 and TRBJ2-2, with 12 bases lining up with TRBD2. The CDR3 contains 16 residues. CDR1 GTSNPN and CDR2 SVGIG come from the germline V gene (reference sequence). Trimming took 2 bases from V and 4 from J; bases not matched to a gene: 5. CDR3 in amino acids: CAWSLTGLAGTGELFF. DNA of the CDR3: TGTGCCTGGAGTCTGACGGGACTAGCGGGCACCGGGGAGCTGTTTTTT.